One T cell receptor beta chain is described in this entry. Its matching antigen is unknown. These data are taken from a study of T cell responses to AZD1222 COVID-19 vaccine. Study observations and caveats: It was only after the peak T cell response that any repertoires were sampled. Nearly half of spike-specific TCRs reportedly go after variant regions that carry no mutations. Clonal diversity was possibly underestimated, and the donors were mostly white British, with more females. Seropositive at baseline were only a handful of AZD1222 recipients.

Measured with immunoSEQ multiplex PCR; TCRdb has only the in-frame clones, and not every one. The sample shows more than 95,000 clones, around 90% of them seen only once. CDR1 and CDR2 (germline): SNHLY, FYNNEI. This CDR3 is 16 amino acids long. V was pared by 6 bases and J by 10 bases, with 13 bases of the junction left unmatched. This sequence originates from an adult in good health. This specimen was peripheral blood, taken on day 0 of MenACWY control vaccination. The chain is built from TRBV2 and TRBJ1-6, with TRBD1 matching over 9 bases. The CDR3 DNA reads as TGTGCCAGCAGGCTTGATGCCGGGACAGGGAGCTCACCCCTCCACTTT. Translation: CASRLDAGTGSSPLHF.